This TCR beta chain derives from a study of blood T cell repertoires in COVID-19. Assay: immunoSEQ multiplex PCR; the TCRdb copy retains only in-frame clones and omits some. This sample yields 200,000 to 250,000 clones, of which around 90% are seen a single time; about 15% belongs to the top ten. This clone was counted a few times. This sequence was found in a woman aged 45-65 years with acute COVID-19. Sample: PBMCs or T cells enriched from blood (not recorded which).

The CDR3 region has the DNA TGTGCCAGCAGCCGAGGGGGTTTGAACTATGGCTACACCTTC. It codes for CASSRGGLNYGYTF. The rearrangement links TRBV5-5 to TRBJ1-2; weak D call: TRBD1 (6 bases). V was clipped by 4 bases and J by 2 bases, with 12 bases between them. The length of the CDR3 is 14 residues. The germline gives CDR1 SGHKS, CDR2 YYEKEE (reference sequence).